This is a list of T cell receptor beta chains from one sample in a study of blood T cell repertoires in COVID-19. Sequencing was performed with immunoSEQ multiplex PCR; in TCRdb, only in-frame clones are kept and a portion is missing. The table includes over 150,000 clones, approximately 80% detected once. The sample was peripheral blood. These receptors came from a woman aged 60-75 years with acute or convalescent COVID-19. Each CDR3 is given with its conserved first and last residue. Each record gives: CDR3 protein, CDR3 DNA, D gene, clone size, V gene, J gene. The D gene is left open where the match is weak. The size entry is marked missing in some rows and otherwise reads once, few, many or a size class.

CASSLVARAGGAYEQYF	TGTGCCAGCAGCTTAGTAGCTCGGGCGGGGGGGGCCTACGAGCAGTACTTC	TRBD2	NA	TRBV11-2	TRBJ2-7
CASSATITSSYNSPLHF	TGTGCCAGCAGCGCCACAATCACAAGCTCCTATAATTCACCCCTCCACTTT	NA	NA	TRBV9	TRBJ1-6
CASSLMGSSGGADTQYF	TGCGCCAGCAGCCTTATGGGGTCTAGCGGGGGGGCAGATACGCAGTATTTT	TRBD2	NA	TRBV4-1	TRBJ2-3
CASSLGGRLETQYF	TGTGCCAGCAGCTTAGGCGGGCGCTTGGAGACCCAGTACTTC	NA	NA	TRBV5-6	TRBJ2-5
CSANRDEKLFF	TGCAGTGCTAACAGGGATGAAAAACTGTTTTTT	NA	NA	TRBV20-1	TRBJ1-4
CASTTRSSGAAYNEQFF	TGTGCCAGTACAACCCGGAGTAGCGGGGCAGCCTACAATGAGCAGTTCTTC	TRBD2	NA	TRBV19	TRBJ2-1
CASSYPTGYVTEAFF	TGTGCCAGCAGTTACCCGACAGGGTACGTAACTGAAGCTTTCTTT	TRBD1	once	TRBV6-2/TRBV6-3	TRBJ1-1
CASSSRQGGNQPQHF	TGTGCCAGCAGTTCACGACAGGGAGGCAATCAGCCCCAGCATTTT	TRBD1	NA	TRBV6-5	TRBJ1-5
CASSSPGQGITGNTIYF	TGTGCCAGCAGTTCCCCAGGACAGGGAATAACTGGAAACACCATATATTTT	TRBD1	NA	TRBV28	TRBJ1-3
CASIAFRGNSYEQYF	TGTGCCAGCATCGCTTTCCGCGGAAACTCCTACGAGCAGTACTTC	NA	once	TRBV27	TRBJ2-7
CASSPTGRNDGYTF	TGTGCCAGCAGCCCGACAGGGAGGAATGATGGCTACACCTTC	TRBD1	NA	TRBV7-3	TRBJ1-2
CASSMGQLNSPLHF	TGTGCCAGTAGTATGGGACAGCTTAATTCACCCCTCCACTTT	TRBD1	once	TRBV19	TRBJ1-6
CASSIARGRVNTEAFF	TGTGCCAGCAGTATAGCCCGAGGTCGGGTGAACACTGAAGCTTTCTTT	NA	NA	TRBV25-1	TRBJ1-1
CAWSSKASGAGELFF	TGTGCCTGGAGTAGCAAGGCCTCGGGGGCCGGGGAGCTGTTTTTT	NA	NA	TRBV30	TRBJ2-2
CASSYSGDRGLDTIYF	TGTGCCAGCAGTTACTCGGGGGACAGGGGCTTAGACACCATATATTTT	TRBD1	NA	TRBV6-5	TRBJ1-3
CASSVVRDIDAYEQYF	TGTGCCAGCAGCGTAGTACGGGACATTGACGCCTACGAGCAGTACTTC	NA	few	TRBV9	TRBJ2-7
CASGVGGRAFF	TGTGCCAGTGGAGTGGGTGGTAGGGCTTTCTTT	NA	NA	TRBV19	TRBJ1-1
CASGLTSFADTQYF	TGTGCCAGCGGCCTTACTAGTTTTGCAGATACGCAGTATTTT	NA	NA	TRBV3-1/TRBV3-2	TRBJ2-3
CASSPRKGKGEKLFF	TGTGCCAGTAGTCCCCGCAAGGGGAAGGGTGAAAAACTGTTTTTT	NA	few	TRBV19	TRBJ1-4
CATSSFPGSLSPGNTIYF	TGTGCCACCAGCAGTTTCCCCGGGTCCCTAAGCCCTGGAAACACCATATATTTT	NA	NA	TRBV15	TRBJ1-3